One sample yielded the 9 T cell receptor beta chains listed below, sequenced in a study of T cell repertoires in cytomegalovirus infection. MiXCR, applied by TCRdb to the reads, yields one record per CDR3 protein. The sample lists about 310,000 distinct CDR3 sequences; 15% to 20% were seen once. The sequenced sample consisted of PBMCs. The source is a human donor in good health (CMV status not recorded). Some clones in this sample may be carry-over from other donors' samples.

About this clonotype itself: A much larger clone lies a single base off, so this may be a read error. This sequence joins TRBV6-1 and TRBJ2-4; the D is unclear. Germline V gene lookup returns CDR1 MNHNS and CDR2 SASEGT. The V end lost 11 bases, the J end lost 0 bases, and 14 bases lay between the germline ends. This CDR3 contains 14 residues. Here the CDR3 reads CAGLSPGAKNIQYF. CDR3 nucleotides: TGTGCCGGTCTGTCACCGGGAGCCAAAAACATTCAGTACTTC.

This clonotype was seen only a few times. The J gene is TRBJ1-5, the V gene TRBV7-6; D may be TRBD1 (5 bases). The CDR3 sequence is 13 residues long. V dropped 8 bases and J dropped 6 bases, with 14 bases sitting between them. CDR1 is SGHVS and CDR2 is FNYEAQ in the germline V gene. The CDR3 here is CASSVGRAQPQHF. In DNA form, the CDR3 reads TGTGCCAGCTCCGTAGGCAGGGCTCAGCCCCAGCATTTT.

The CDR3 DNA sequence: TGCGCCAGCAGGATAATCCAAGAGACCCAGTACTTC. Translated: CASRIIQETQYF. The J gene is TRBJ2-5, the V gene TRBV5-1, with D unresolved. Per the germline V gene, CDR1 is SGHRS and CDR2 is YFSETQ. With 5 bases removed from V and 1 base from J, the gap between germline ends came to 6 bases. The CDR3 contains 12 residues.

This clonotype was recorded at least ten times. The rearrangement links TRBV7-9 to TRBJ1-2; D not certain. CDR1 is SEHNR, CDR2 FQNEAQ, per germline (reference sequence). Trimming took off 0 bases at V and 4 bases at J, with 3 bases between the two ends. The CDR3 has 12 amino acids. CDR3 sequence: CASSLAVYGYTF. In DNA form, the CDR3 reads TGTGCCAGCAGCTTAGCAGTCTATGGCTACACCTTC.

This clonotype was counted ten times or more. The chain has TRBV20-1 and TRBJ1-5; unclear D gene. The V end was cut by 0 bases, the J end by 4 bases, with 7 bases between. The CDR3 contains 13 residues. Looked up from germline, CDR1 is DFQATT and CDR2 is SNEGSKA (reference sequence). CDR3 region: CSARDGPNQPQHF. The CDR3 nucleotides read TGCAGTGCTAGAGATGGACCTAATCAGCCCCAGCATTTT.

CDR3 region: CASSHPGWDGEKLFF. The CDR3 DNA reads as TGCGCCAGCAGCCACCCCGGATGGGACGGTGAAAAACTGTTTTTT. The V and J genes are TRBV4-1 and TRBJ1-4, with TRBD1 as a possible D gene (5 bases). The CDR3 consists of 15 residues. Per germline, CDR1 MGHRA and CDR2 YSYEKL. Trimming shortened V by 3 bases and J by 7 bases, and 15 bases separated the two germline ends.

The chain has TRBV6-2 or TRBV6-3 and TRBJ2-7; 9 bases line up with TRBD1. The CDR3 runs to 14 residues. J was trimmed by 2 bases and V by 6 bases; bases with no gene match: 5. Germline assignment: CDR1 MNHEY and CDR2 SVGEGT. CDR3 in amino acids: CASRGRQGAYEQYF. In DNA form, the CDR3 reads TGTGCCAGCAGGGGTCGACAGGGGGCCTACGAGCAGTACTTC.

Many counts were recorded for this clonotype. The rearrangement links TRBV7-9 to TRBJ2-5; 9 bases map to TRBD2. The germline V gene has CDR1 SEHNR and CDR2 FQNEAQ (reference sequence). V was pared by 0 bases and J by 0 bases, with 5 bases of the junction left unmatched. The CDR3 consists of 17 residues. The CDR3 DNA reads TGTGCCAGCAGCTTAGCTGGTAGCGGGGGATACCAAGAGACCCAGTACTTC. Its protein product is CASSLAGSGGYQETQYF.

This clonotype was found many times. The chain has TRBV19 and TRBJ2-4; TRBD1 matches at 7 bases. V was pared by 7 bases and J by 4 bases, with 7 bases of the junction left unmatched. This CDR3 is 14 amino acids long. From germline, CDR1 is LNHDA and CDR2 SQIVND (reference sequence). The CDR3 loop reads CASTPQTGKNIQYF. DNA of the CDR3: TGTGCCAGTACCCCCCAGACAGGGAAAAACATTCAGTACTTC.